This TCR beta chain was captured by sequencing in a study of blood T cell repertoires in COVID-19. Study as a whole: Donors in the United States, Italy and Spain gave samples during acute or convalescent COVID-19. Sources were T cells, B-cell-depleted T cells, or PBMCs; the material itself was cDNA or gDNA.

As processed by the authors: Amplification from reference gene primers served as the basis for estimated nucleated cell counts. Libraries were prepared by immunoSEQ multiplex PCR; TCRdb keeps only in-frame clonotypes and omits some of them. The V and J calls and clone size come from that table; D and trimming were worked out from the DNA. This sample has 100,000 to 150,000 clones, with more than 70% found just once. This clone was found once. CDR1 LNHDA and CDR2 SQIVND come from the germline V gene (reference sequence). The CDR3 consists of 16 residues. V was clipped by 0 bases and J by 3 bases, with 15 bases between them.

The source of this sequence is a woman aged 80 or over with COVID-19, enrolled during active disease. The sequenced material came from peripheral blood. V is TRBV19 and J is TRBJ2-7; unclear D gene. CDR3: CASSIDLKSMRYEQYF. CDR3 DNA sequence: TGTGCCAGTAGTATAGATCTAAAAAGTATGCGCTACGAGCAGTACTTC.